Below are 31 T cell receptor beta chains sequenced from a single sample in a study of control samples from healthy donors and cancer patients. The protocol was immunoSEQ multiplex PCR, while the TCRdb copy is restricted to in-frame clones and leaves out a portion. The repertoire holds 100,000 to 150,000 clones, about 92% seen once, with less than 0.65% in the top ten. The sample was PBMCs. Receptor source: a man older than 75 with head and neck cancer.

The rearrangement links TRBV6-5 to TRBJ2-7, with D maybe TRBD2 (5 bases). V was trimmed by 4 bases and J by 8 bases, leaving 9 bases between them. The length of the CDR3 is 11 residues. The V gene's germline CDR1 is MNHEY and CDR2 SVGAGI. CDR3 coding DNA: TGTGCCAGCAGTTCCCGGAGGAAGCAGTACTTC. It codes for CASSSRRKQYF.

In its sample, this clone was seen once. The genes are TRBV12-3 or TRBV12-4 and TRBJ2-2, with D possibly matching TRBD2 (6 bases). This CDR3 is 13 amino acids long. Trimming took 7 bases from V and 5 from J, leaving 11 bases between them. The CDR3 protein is CASKELATGELFF. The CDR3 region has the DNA TGTGCCAGCAAGGAACTAGCAACCGGGGAGCTGTTTTTT.

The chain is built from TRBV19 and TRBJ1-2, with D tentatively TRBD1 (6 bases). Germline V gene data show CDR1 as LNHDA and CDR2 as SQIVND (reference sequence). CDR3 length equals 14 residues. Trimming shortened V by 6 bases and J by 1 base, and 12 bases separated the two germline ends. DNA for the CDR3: TGTGCCAGTAGGACCCCGGGACATAACTATGGCTACACCTTC. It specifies CASRTPGHNYGYTF.

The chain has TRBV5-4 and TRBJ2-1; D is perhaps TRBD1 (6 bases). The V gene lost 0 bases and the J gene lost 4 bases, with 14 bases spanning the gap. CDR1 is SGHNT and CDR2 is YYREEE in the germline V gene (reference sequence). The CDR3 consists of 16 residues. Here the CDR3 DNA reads TGTGCCAGCAGCTTGGGAGGGGGTTTAATTTACAATGAGCAGTTCTTC. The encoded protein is CASSLGGGLIYNEQFF.

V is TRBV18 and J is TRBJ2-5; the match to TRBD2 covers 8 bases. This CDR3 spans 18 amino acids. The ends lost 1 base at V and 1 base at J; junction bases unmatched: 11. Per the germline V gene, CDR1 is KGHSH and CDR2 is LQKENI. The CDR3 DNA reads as TGTGCCAGCTCACCACGGCTAGCGAGCGGGAGTAGCCAAGAGACCCAGTACTTC. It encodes CASSPRLASGSSQETQYF.

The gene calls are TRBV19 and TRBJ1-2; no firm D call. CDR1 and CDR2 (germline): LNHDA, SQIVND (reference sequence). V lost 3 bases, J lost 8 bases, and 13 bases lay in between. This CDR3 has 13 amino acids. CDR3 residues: CASSMGGLRGYTF. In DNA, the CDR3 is TGTGCCAGTAGTATGGGAGGGCTGAGGGGCTACACCTTC.

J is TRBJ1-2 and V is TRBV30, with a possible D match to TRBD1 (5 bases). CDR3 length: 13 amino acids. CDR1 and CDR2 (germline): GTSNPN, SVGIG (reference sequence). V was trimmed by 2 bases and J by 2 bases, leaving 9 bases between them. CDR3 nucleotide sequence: TGTGCCTGGAGTTCGGAGGGGAACTATGGCTACACCTTC. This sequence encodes CAWSSEGNYGYTF.

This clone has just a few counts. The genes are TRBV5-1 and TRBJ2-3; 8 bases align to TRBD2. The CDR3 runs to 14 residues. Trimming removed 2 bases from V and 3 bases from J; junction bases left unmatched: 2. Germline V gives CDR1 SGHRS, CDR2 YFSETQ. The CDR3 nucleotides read TGCGCCAGCAGCTTTAGCGGGAAAACAGATACGCAGTATTTT. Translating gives CASSFSGKTDTQYF.

For the CDR3, the DNA is TGTGCCACCAAAGGGAGACAGGGAATAGACTATGGCTACACCTTC. Protein product: CATKGRQGIDYGYTF. This chain uses TRBV27 with TRBJ1-2, with 7 bases aligning to TRBD1. This CDR3 region has 15 residues. V lost 10 bases and J lost 3; bases outside the gene matches: 14. Germline V CDR1 and CDR2: MNHEY, SMNVEV (reference sequence).

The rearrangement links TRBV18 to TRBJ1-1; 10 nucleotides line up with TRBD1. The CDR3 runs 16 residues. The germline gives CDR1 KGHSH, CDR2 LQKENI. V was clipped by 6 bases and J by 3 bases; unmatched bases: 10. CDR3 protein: CASSPLQTGGYTEAFF. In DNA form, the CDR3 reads TGTGCCAGCTCCCCCCTCCAGACAGGGGGCTACACTGAAGCTTTCTTT. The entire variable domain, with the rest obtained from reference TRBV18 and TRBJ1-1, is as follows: NAGVMQNPRHLVRRRGQEARLRCSPMKGHSHVYWYRQLPEEGLKFMVYLQKENIIDESGMPKERFSAEFPKEGPSILRIQQVVRGDSAAYFCASSPLQTGGYTEAFFGQGTRLTVV.

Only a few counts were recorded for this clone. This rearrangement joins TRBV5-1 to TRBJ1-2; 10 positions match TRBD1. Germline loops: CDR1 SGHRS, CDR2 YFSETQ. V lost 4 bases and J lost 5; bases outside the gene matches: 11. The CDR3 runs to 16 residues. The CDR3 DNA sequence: TGCGCCAGCAGCCCGGGACAGGGGTCCCAAAGGTATGGCTACACCTTC. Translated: CASSPGQGSQRYGYTF.

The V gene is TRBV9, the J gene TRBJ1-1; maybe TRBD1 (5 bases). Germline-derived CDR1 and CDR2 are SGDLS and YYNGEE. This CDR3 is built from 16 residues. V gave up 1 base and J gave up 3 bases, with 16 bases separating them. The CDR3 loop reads CASSVSVGSGDTEAFF. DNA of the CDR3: TGTGCCAGCAGCGTATCAGTAGGGTCGGGGGACACTGAAGCTTTCTTT.

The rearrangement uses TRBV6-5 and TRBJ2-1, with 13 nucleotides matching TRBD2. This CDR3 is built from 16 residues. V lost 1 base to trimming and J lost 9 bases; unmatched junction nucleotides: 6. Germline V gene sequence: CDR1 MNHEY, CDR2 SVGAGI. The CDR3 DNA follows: TGTGCCAGCAGTTACTGGACTAGCGGGGGCCTGGGTGAGCAGTTCTTC. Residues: CASSYWTSGGLGEQFF.

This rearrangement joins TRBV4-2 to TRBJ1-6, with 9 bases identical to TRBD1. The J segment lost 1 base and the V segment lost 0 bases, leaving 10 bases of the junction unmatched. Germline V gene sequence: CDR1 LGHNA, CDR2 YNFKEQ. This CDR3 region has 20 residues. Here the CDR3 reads CASSQDVVQGASSYNSPLHF. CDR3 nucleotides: TGTGCCAGCAGCCAAGATGTCGTACAGGGGGCGAGTTCCTATAATTCACCCCTCCACTTT.

The CDR3: CASSPRKFVHEQYF. The CDR3 DNA reads TGTGCCAGCAGCCCAAGGAAGTTCGTGCACGAGCAGTACTTC. This chain connects TRBV11-1 to TRBJ2-7; D remains ambiguous. The V end lost 5 bases, the J end lost 5 bases, and 16 bases lay between the germline ends. Germline loops: CDR1 SGHAT, CDR2 FQDESV (reference sequence). There are 14 residues in the CDR3.

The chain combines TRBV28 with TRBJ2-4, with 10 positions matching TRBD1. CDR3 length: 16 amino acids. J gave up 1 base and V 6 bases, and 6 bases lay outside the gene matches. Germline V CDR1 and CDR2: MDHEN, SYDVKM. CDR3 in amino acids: CASSRTGGGAKNIQYF. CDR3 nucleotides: TGTGCCAGCAGCCGGACAGGGGGAGGGGCCAAAAACATTCAGTACTTC.

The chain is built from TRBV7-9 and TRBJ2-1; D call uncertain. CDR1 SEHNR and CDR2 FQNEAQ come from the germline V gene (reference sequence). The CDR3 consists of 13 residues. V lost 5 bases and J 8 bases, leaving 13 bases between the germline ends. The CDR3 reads CASSQVQLDEQFF. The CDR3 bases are TGTGCCAGCAGCCAGGTCCAGCTCGATGAGCAGTTCTTC.

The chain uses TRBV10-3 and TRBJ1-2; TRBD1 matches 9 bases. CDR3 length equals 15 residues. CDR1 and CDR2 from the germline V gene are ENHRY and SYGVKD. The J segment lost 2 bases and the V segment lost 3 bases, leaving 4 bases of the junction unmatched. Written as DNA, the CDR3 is TGTGCCATCAGTGAACAACAGGGGGCGAACTATGGCTACACCTTC. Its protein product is CAISEQQGANYGYTF.

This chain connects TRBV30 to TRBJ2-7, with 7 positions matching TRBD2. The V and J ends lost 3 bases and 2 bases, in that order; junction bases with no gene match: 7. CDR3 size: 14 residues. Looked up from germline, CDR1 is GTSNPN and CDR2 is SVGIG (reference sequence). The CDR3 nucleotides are TGTGCCTGGAGCCTAGGACTAGGTCCCTACGAGCAGTACTTC. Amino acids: CAWSLGLGPYEQYF.

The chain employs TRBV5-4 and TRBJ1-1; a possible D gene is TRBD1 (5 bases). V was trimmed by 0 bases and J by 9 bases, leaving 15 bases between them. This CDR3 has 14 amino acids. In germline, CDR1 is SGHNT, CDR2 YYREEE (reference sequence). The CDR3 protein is CASSLAGATAKAFF. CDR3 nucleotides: TGTGCCAGCAGCTTGGCCGGGGCGACAGCAAAAGCTTTCTTT.

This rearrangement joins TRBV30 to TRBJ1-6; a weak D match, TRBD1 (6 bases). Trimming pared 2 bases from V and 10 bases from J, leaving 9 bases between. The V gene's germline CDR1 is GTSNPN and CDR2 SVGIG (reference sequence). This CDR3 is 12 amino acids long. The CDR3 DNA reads TGTGCCTGGAGTCGACAGGAATCACCCCTCCACTTT. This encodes CAWSRQESPLHF. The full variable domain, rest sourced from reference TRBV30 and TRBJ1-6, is SQTIHQWPATLVQPVGSPLSLECTVEGTSNPNLYWYRQAAGRGLQLLFYSVGIGQISSEVPQNLSASRPQDRQFILSSKKLLLSDSGFYLCAWSRQESPLHFGNGTRLTVT.

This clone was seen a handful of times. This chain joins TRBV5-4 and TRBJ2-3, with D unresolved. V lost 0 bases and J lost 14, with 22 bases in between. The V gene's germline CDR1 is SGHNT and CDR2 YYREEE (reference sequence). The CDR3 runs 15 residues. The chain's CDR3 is CASSLESVGSQYRYF. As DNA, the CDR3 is TGTGCCAGCAGCTTGGAATCGGTAGGCAGCCAGTATCGGTATTTT.

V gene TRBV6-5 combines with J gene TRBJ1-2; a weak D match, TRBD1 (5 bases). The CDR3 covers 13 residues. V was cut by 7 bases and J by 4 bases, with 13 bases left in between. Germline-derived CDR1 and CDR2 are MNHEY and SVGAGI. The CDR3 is CASIPTASYGYTF. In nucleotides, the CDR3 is TGTGCCAGCATTCCGACAGCCTCCTATGGCTACACCTTC.

This chain's CDR3 is CASLAGRGTEAFF. The CDR3 nucleotides are TGTGCCAGCCTTGCGGGGAGGGGGACTGAAGCTTTCTTT. The J gene is TRBJ1-1, the V gene TRBV11-2; the D gene is possibly TRBD1 (6 bases). Trimming stripped 8 bases from V and 5 bases from J, with 15 bases between. The CDR3 has 13 residues. Per germline, CDR1 SGHAT and CDR2 FQNNGV.

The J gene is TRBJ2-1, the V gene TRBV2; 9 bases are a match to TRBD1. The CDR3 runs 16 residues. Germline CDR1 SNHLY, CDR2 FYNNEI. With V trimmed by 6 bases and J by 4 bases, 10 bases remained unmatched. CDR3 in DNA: TGTGCCAGCAGAGATAACGGACAGGGGCGATACAATGAGCAGTTCTTC. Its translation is CASRDNGQGRYNEQFF. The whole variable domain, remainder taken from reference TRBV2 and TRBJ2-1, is EPEVTQTPSHQVTQMGQEVILRCVPISNHLYFYWYRQILGQKVEFLVSFYNNEISEKSEIFDDQFSVERPDGSNFTLKIRSTKLEDSAMYFCASRDNGQGRYNEQFFGPGTRLTVL.

CDR3 in DNA: TGTGCCAGCAGCTTAGGGGGGACAGGATCCTACGAGCAGTACTTC. Its translation: CASSLGGTGSYEQYF. The chain employs TRBV7-2 and TRBJ2-7, with 8 bases lining up with TRBD1. CDR1 SGHTA and CDR2 FQGNSA come from the germline V gene. This CDR3 spans 15 amino acids. The junction had 3 bases not matched to a gene; V was cut back by 1 base and J by 1 base.

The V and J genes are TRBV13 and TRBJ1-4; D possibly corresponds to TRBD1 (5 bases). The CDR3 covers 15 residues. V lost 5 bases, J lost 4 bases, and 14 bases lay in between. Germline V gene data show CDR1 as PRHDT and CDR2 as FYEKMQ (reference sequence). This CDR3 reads CASSARTSYNEKLFF. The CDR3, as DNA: TGTGCCAGCAGCGCAAGGACATCCTATAATGAAAAACTGTTTTTT.

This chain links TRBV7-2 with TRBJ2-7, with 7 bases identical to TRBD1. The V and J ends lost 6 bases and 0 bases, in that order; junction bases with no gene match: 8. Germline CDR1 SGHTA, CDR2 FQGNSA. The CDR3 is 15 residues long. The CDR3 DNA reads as TGTGCCAGCAGGCCGACAGGGCCGAGCTCCTACGAGCAGTACTTC. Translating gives CASRPTGPSSYEQYF.

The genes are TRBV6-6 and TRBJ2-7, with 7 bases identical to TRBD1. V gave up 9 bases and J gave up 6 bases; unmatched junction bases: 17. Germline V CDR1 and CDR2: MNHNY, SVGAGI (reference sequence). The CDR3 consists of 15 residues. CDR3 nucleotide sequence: TGTGCCAGTACCAAGGGGGCCCCTGGGTTGGCCGAGCAGTACTTC. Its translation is CASTKGAPGLAEQYF.

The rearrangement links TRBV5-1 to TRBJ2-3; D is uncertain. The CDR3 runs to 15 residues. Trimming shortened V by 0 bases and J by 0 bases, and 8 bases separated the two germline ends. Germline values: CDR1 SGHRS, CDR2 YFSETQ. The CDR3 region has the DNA TGCGCCAGCAGCTTGGATGGGGTGAGCACAGATACGCAGTATTTT. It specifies CASSLDGVSTDTQYF. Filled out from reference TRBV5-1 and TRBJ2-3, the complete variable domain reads KAGVTQTPRYLIKTRGQQVTLSCSPISGHRSVSWYQQTPGQGLQFLFEYFSETQRNKGNFPGRFSGRQFSNSRSEMNVSTLELGDSALYLCASSLDGVSTDTQYFGPGTRLTVL.

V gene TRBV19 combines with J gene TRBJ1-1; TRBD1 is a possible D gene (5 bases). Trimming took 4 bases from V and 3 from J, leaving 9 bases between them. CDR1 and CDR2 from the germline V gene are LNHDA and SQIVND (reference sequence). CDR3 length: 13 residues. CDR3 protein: CASSTQTDTEAFF. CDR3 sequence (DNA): TGTGCCAGTAGTACTCAGACAGACACTGAAGCTTTCTTT. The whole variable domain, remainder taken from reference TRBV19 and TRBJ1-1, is DGGITQSPKYLFRKEGQNVTLSCEQNLNHDAMYWYRQDPGQGLRLIYYSQIVNDFQKGDIAEGYSVSREKKESFPLTVTSAQKNPTAFYLCASSTQTDTEAFFGQGTRLTVV.